This T cell receptor (beta chain) was found in a study of blood T cell repertoires in COVID-19. Overall study context: COVID-19 samples collected from the United States, Italy and Spain covered acute and convalescent phases. The cDNA or gDNA used as material had been derived from T cells, B-cell-depleted T cells, or PBMCs.

In the original processing: Reference gene primer amplification in the assay estimated nucleated cell counts. Assay: immunoSEQ multiplex PCR; the TCRdb copy retains only in-frame clones and omits some. V and J calls and clone size come straight from that table; D and trimming were deduced from the DNA. This sample yields approximately 440,000 clones, of which 80% to 95% are seen a single time; about 0.57% belongs to the top ten. The study drew participants aged about 18 to 95 years from some 24 US areas. Between the trimmed V and J ends, which lost 3 bases and 7 bases, there was a span of 9 bases. This CDR3 has 13 amino acids. Germline V gives CDR1 LNHNV, CDR2 YYDKDF (reference sequence).

Sequenced material: PBMCs or T cells enriched from blood (not recorded which). The TCR was taken from a man aged 18 to 30 who had recovered from COVID-19. The V call is TRBV15, the J call TRBJ1-4; TRBD1 is a possible D gene (5 bases). In DNA form, the CDR3 reads TGTGCCACCAGCAGCGACAGTGTTGAAAAACTGTTTTTT. It yields the protein CATSSDSVEKLFF.